Below, 27 T cell receptor beta chains from the same sample are listed, as sequenced in a study of response to subunit inactivated influenza vaccine (dated by TCRdb to 2016 to 2018). The library came from RT-PCR. Sequencing was carried out with an Illumina HiSeq 2500. The public reads were reanalyzed by TCRdb: fastp trimming at Q25, MiXCR alignment, in-frame beta chains only. Rows with one shared CDR3 protein collapse into an entry with the most common genes and DNA. Within this sample are about 190,000 distinct CDR3 sequences, with 13% to 15% of them counted one time only. Of the sample, about 28% is held by the ten largest clones. The sequencing used CD8+ T cells sorted from PBMCs, collected 4 to 6 days after vaccination. The receptors originated from a middle-aged man who received an inactivated influenza vaccine. Donor details come from another sample of the same person, matched by shared clones.

This clonotype was recorded at least ten times. The chain is built from TRBV5-1 and TRBJ2-1; 9 bases map to TRBD1. Germline CDR1 reads SGHRS; CDR2 reads YFSETQ. The CDR3 extends over 15 amino acids. V trimming: 5 bases; J trimming: 10 bases; junction bases outside the gene matches: 13. The CDR3 coding sequence is TGCGCCAGCAGGCCCGGGACAGGGTCCTGGGGGGAGCAGTTCTTC. It translates to CASRPGTGSWGEQFF.

V gene TRBV27 combines with J gene TRBJ2-1; TRBD1 agrees at 9 bases. Trimming cost V 2 bases and J 2 bases; bases outside gene matches: 7. Germline V gene lookup returns CDR1 MNHEY and CDR2 SMNVEV (reference sequence). The CDR3 length is 17 residues. As DNA, the CDR3 is TGTGCCAGCAGTTTACTTCTGACAGGGGGACCCTACAATGAGCAGTTCTTC. Protein: CASSLLLTGGPYNEQFF.

The chain joins TRBV6-5 to TRBJ2-1, with 11 bases fitting TRBD2. From germline, CDR1 is MNHEY and CDR2 SVGAGI. The CDR3 has 16 residues. Trimming removed 4 bases from V and 6 bases from J; junction bases left unmatched: 8. CDR3 DNA sequence: TGTGCCAGCAGTTTTACACTAGCGGGAGCGGGCAATGAGCAGTTCTTC. Amino acid sequence: CASSFTLAGAGNEQFF.

This clonotype came up a few times. This rearrangement joins TRBV12-3 or TRBV12-4 to TRBJ2-3; D not certain. This CDR3 contains 13 residues. Trimming removed 6 bases from V and 2 bases from J, with 9 bases in between. CDR3 sequence: CASSPRDTDTQYF. The CDR3 DNA follows: TGTGCCAGCAGCCCAAGGGACACAGATACGCAGTATTTT.

This clonotype was seen a handful of times. The genes are TRBV12-3 or TRBV12-4 and TRBJ2-7, with D hard to call. Trimming removed 5 bases from V and 6 bases from J, with 8 bases in between. The CDR3 runs 11 residues. This CDR3 is CASSILAEQYF. CDR3 DNA sequence: TGTGCCAGCAGTATATTAGCCGAGCAGTACTTC.

This clonotype was recorded many times. The chain has TRBV2 and TRBJ1-1, with D unresolved. Germline V gives CDR1 SNHLY, CDR2 FYNNEI. The V gene lost 6 bases and the J gene lost 3 bases, with 8 bases spanning the gap. The CDR3 length is 12 residues. The CDR3 DNA follows: TGTGCCAGCAGCCCCCGGGACACTGAAGCTTTCTTT. Protein sequence: CASSPRDTEAFF.

The genes are TRBV15 and TRBJ2-7; 11 positions match TRBD2. CDR1 is LNHNV and CDR2 is YYDKDF in the germline V gene (reference sequence). The CDR3 contains 17 residues. J gave up 3 bases and V 3 bases, and 10 bases lay outside the gene matches. CDR3 amino acids: CATSSLSPGLAVYEQYF. CDR3 DNA sequence: TGTGCCACCAGCAGCCTATCCCCGGGACTAGCGGTCTACGAGCAGTACTTC.

This clonotype was observed many times. The chain uses TRBV3-1 and TRBJ2-1; D is ambiguous. V lost 1 base and J 7 bases, leaving 8 bases between the germline ends. Germline-derived CDR1 and CDR2 are LGHDT and YNNKEL (reference sequence). This CDR3 has 13 residues. The CDR3 DNA sequence: TGTGCCAGCAGCCAAGTGAACAGAAATGAGCAGTTCTTC. Translation: CASSQVNRNEQFF.

CDR3: CASSLGLFNEQFF. CDR3 nucleotides: TGTGCCAGCAGCTTAGGACTGTTCAATGAGCAGTTCTTC. The genes are TRBV7-9 and TRBJ2-1; unclear D gene. The CDR3 contains 13 residues. The V gene's germline CDR1 is SEHNR and CDR2 FQNEAQ (reference sequence). Trimming pared 1 base from V and 6 bases from J, leaving 7 bases between.

This chain uses TRBV28 with TRBJ2-1; D not resolved. The V end lost 3 bases, the J end lost 5 bases, and 8 bases lay between the germline ends. The germline CDR1 and CDR2 sequences are MDHEN and SYDVKM. The CDR3 covers 13 residues. For the CDR3, the DNA is TGTGCCAGCAGTTTGGGCAACCACAATGAGCAGTTCTTC. It codes for CASSLGNHNEQFF.

This clonotype was counted a few times. V and J are TRBV4-2 and TRBJ2-7, with 8 bases identical to TRBD1. CDR1 is LGHNA, CDR2 YNFKEQ, per germline. This CDR3 spans 15 amino acids. With V trimmed by 6 bases and J by 0 bases, 7 bases remained unmatched. Here the CDR3 reads CASRQGGQSSYEQYF. DNA of the CDR3: TGTGCCAGCAGACAGGGGGGACAGAGCTCCTACGAGCAGTACTTC.

This clonotype has a handful of counts. The CDR3 DNA follows: TGTGCCAGCAGCACTAGCGACGAGCAGTACTTC. Translating it yields CASSTSDEQYF. The chain has TRBV2 and TRBJ2-7; 7 bases are shared with TRBD2. Germline V gene sequence: CDR1 SNHLY, CDR2 FYNNEI. V dropped 6 bases and J dropped 5; count of bases not matched to a gene: 1. The CDR3 extends over 11 amino acids.

The chain joins TRBV20-1 to TRBJ2-1; TRBD2 aligns across 12 bases. Germline trimming cut 6 bases from V and 1 base from J; bases unmatched to any gene: 19. Germline-derived CDR1 and CDR2 are DFQATT and SNEGSKA (reference sequence). The CDR3 has 20 residues. CDR3 in amino acids: CSAEGIPGLAGMRSYNEQFF. The CDR3 coding sequence is TGCAGTGCCGAAGGGATACCGGGACTAGCGGGTATGAGGTCCTACAATGAGCAGTTCTTC.

The chain carries TRBV7-6 and TRBJ1-1; 7 bases align to TRBD1. The ends lost 1 base at V and 3 bases at J; junction bases unmatched: 11. Per the germline V gene, CDR1 is SGHVS and CDR2 is FNYEAQ. The CDR3 spans 17 residues. This CDR3 reads CASSLGMMTGRDTEAFF. The CDR3 DNA is TGTGCCAGCAGCTTAGGGATGATGACAGGGCGGGACACTGAAGCTTTCTTT.

The V and J genes are TRBV21-1 and TRBJ1-1. TRBV21-1 is termed a pseudogene. The CDR3 has 15 residues. The CDR3: CASSNLPSLNTEAFF. For the CDR3, the DNA is TGTGCCAGCAGCAACCTACCCAGCCTGAACACTGAAGCTTTCTTT.

The V and J genes are TRBV12-3 or TRBV12-4 and TRBJ2-3; D is possibly TRBD1 or TRBD2 (5 bases each). Trimming stripped 2 bases from V and 0 bases from J, with 12 bases between. The CDR3 runs 16 residues. CDR3: CASSLSGALSTDTQYF. For the CDR3, the DNA is TGTGCCAGCAGTTTATCCGGGGCCCTTAGCACAGATACGCAGTATTTT.

This clonotype was counted at least ten times. The V and J genes are TRBV12-3 or TRBV12-4 and TRBJ2-1, with TRBD2 matching 7 bases. The CDR3 runs to 14 residues. V shed 6 bases and J 8 bases; nucleotides not matched to a gene: 10. For the CDR3, the DNA is TGTGCCAGCAGGGGACTAACAGACGTCGATGAGCAGTTCTTC. This codes for CASRGLTDVDEQFF.

The J gene is TRBJ2-6, the V gene TRBV20-1; D tentatively fits TRBD1 or TRBD2 (5 bases each). The CDR3 sequence is 16 residues long. Looked up from germline, CDR1 is DFQATT and CDR2 is SNEGSKA (reference sequence). Trimming shortened V by 1 base and J by 0 bases, and 10 bases separated the two germline ends. The CDR3 nucleotides read TGCAGTGCTAGAGGGGGTGGGGGCTCTGGGGCCAACGTCCTGACTTTC. This translates into CSARGGGGSGANVLTF.

For this clonotype: Sequence at one end of the junction differs from germline and may be a read error. The chain joins TRBV20-1 to TRBJ2-1, with 11 bases identical to TRBD2. The CDR3 length is 19 residues. Germline-derived CDR1 and CDR2 are DFQATT and SNEGSKA (reference sequence). This chain's CDR3 is CTARDLATSGVLFYNEQFF. CDR3 sequence (DNA): TGCACTGCTAGAGATCTGGCGACTAGCGGGGTACTTTTCTACAATGAGCAGTTCTTC.

This chain joins TRBV13 and TRBJ2-4, with D unresolved. The ends were cut back, 2 bases at V and 0 bases at J, with 5 bases in the middle. Germline-derived CDR1 and CDR2 are PRHDT and FYEKMQ (reference sequence). This CDR3 has 14 amino acids. CDR3: CASSLLGAKNIQYF. Written as DNA, the CDR3 is TGTGCCAGCAGCTTATTGGGAGCCAAAAACATTCAGTACTTC. The full variable domain, its missing parts supplied by reference TRBV13 and TRBJ2-4, is AAGVIQSPRHLIKEKRETATLKCYPIPRHDTVYWYQQGPGQDPQFLISFYEKMQSDKGSIPDRFSAQQFSDYHSELNMSSLELGDSALYFCASSLLGAKNIQYFGAGTRLSVL.

J is TRBJ1-1 and V is TRBV28; possible D gene TRBD1, 6 bases. V was shortened by 5 bases and J by 0 bases, with 16 bases between the two germline ends. The CDR3 is 16 residues long. Germline values: CDR1 MDHEN, CDR2 SYDVKM. The CDR3 DNA sequence: TGTGCCAGCAGTCCAGGGGTGCGCGGTATGAACACTGAAGCTTTCTTT. It yields the protein CASSPGVRGMNTEAFF.

This clonotype was seen many times. The chain combines TRBV7-2 with TRBJ2-4; the D gene is possibly TRBD1 (6 bases). Germline CDR1 SGHTA, CDR2 FQGNSA. Deletions cut 4 bases from V and 0 bases from J, with 16 bases between. This CDR3 has 17 residues. The CDR3 is CASSSFRTVLAKNIQYF. The CDR3 nucleotides read TGTGCCAGCAGCTCCTTTAGGACAGTACTAGCCAAAAACATTCAGTACTTC.

The chain joins TRBV29-1 to TRBJ2-7; D unresolved. V was clipped by 0 bases and J by 3 bases, with 6 bases between them. Germline V CDR1 and CDR2: SQVTM, ANQGSEA. This CDR3 comprises 12 residues. The CDR3 protein is CSVEDTFYEQYF. CDR3 DNA: TGCAGCGTTGAAGACACGTTCTACGAGCAGTACTTC.

This clonotype occurred a few times. This chain links TRBV6-5 with TRBJ1-6; no firm D call. Germline values: CDR1 MNHEY, CDR2 SVGAGI. The CDR3 runs to 16 residues. With 2 bases removed from V and 0 bases from J, the gap between germline ends came to 8 bases. This CDR3 is CASSYEGSSYNSPLHF. The CDR3 DNA is TGTGCCAGCAGTTACGAAGGGAGCTCCTATAATTCACCCCTCCACTTT.

This clonotype appeared many times. The chain employs TRBV6-5 and TRBJ2-7; D is ambiguous. This CDR3 contains 14 residues. V lost 2 bases and J lost 2, with 10 bases in between. Per germline, CDR1 MNHEY and CDR2 SVGAGI. Here the CDR3 DNA reads TGTGCCAGCAGTTACGTTCCCGCAACCTACGAGCAGTACTTC. It yields the protein CASSYVPATYEQYF.

This clonotype was seen more than once but under ten times. The chain links TRBV29-1 to TRBJ1-2; D gene unclear. Germline values: CDR1 SQVTM, CDR2 ANQGSEA. This CDR3 has 15 amino acids. The germline V and J ends were trimmed by 0 bases and 2 bases, with 13 bases remaining between them. CDR3 sequence (DNA): TGCAGCGTTGAAGATCGGGGAAATCAAAACTATGGCTACACCTTC. Its translation: CSVEDRGNQNYGYTF.

At least ten counts were recorded for this clonotype. The chain combines TRBV12-3 or TRBV12-4 with TRBJ2-3; no clear D. V was shortened by 2 bases and J by 2 bases, with 5 bases between the two germline ends. The CDR3 consists of 13 residues. The CDR3 DNA is TGTGCCAGCAGTTTATTTCCCACAGATACGCAGTATTTT. Its protein product is CASSLFPTDTQYF.